Listed below are T cell receptor beta chains from one sample, sequenced in a study of vaccination effects on CD4 cells after COVID-19. Only in-frame clones appear in the TCRdb table, and some are missing; sequencing was by immunoSEQ multiplex PCR. The table has 43,000 or so clones, under 80% seen once; the top ten hold 7%. No cognate antigen is known for these TCRs. Sequencing was performed on CD4+ T cells from PBMCs cultured without peptide, taken after COVID-19 vaccination. These receptors originate from a human donor who received a COVID-19 vaccine. Both conserved end residues are part of each CDR3. The order of the fields is CDR3 length, clone size, D gene, V gene, J gene, CDR3 protein, CDR3 DNA. D genes are given only for firm matches. Size values are once, few and many counts, or a class for expanded clones, and some rows have none.

>14|-|-|TRBV19|TRBJ2-5
CASSIGLRPETQYF
TGTGCCAGTAGTATAGGGTTGAGACCAGAGACCCAGTACTTC
>13|-|-|TRBV6-5|TRBJ2-5
CASSFRAQETQYF
TGTGCCAGCAGCTTCCGGGCCCAAGAGACCCAGTACTTC
>15|-|TRBD1|TRBV19|TRBJ2-5
CASNTQTGGAETQYF
TGTGCCAGTAATACCCAGACAGGGGGCGCAGAGACCCAGTACTTC
>14|-|-|TRBV2|TRBJ2-3
CASNPQASTDTQYF
TGTGCCAGCAATCCCCAGGCCTCCACAGATACGCAGTATTTT
>16|-|-|TRBV18|TRBJ1-1
CASSPLKNKGGTEAFF
TGTGCCAGCTCACCACTAAAAAACAAAGGGGGCACTGAAGCTTTCTTT
>15|-|TRBD2|TRBV13|TRBJ2-1
CASSRGTSGGGEQFF
TGTGCCAGCAGCCGCGGGACTAGCGGAGGGGGTGAGCAGTTCTTC
>14|-|TRBD1|TRBV19|TRBJ2-1
CASGTGVLYNEQFF
TGTGCCAGTGGGACAGGCGTACTTTACAATGAGCAGTTCTTC
>16|-|TRBD1|TRBV5-1|TRBJ2-7
CASSSAPGQGAYEQYF
TGCGCCAGCAGCTCGGCCCCGGGACAGGGGGCGTACGAGCAGTACTTC
>17|-|-|TRBV21-1|TRBJ2-7
CASSKGRSQGTTYEQYF
TGTGCCAGCAGCAAAGGGAGAAGTCAGGGGACGACCTACGAGCAGTACTTC
>14|few|TRBD1|TRBV5-5|TRBJ1-3
CASLTGENGNTIYF
TGTGCCAGCCTAACAGGGGAGAATGGAAACACCATATATTTT
>13|-|-|TRBV7-2|TRBJ1-1
CASRGWDYTEAFF
TGTGCCAGCAGGGGTTGGGATTACACTGAAGCTTTCTTT
>14|few|-|TRBV6-5|TRBJ1-1
CASTLGVVNTEAFF
TGTGCCAGCACCCTAGGAGTGGTGAACACTGAAGCTTTCTTT
>14|-|TRBD1|TRBV11-2|TRBJ1-2
CASSPGQGTLSYTF
TGTGCCAGCAGCCCCGGACAGGGGACCTTGAGCTACACCTTC
>16|-|TRBD1|TRBV7-8|TRBJ1-1
CASSPLVSQGATEAFF
TGTGCCAGCAGTCCCTTAGTATCGCAGGGGGCCACTGAAGCTTTCTTT
>16|-|TRBD2|TRBV11-2|TRBJ2-2
CASITLAGGPTGELFF
TGTGCCAGCATTACTTTAGCGGGAGGACCCACCGGGGAGCTGTTTTTT
>14|once|-|TRBV29-1|TRBJ2-7
CSVLRRQGDYEQYF
TGCAGCGTTTTACGCCGGCAGGGAGATTACGAGCAGTACTTC
>14|-|-|TRBV5-1|TRBJ2-7
CASSPGTSIYEQYF
TGCGCCAGCAGCCCCGGGACATCTATTTACGAGCAGTACTTC
>13|-|-|TRBV12-3/TRBV12-4|TRBJ2-7
CASSFNRRYEQYF
TGTGCCAGCAGTTTCAACAGACGCTACGAGCAGTACTTC
>13|-|-|TRBV6-5|TRBJ2-5
CASKTHAGETQYF
TGTGCCAGCAAGACCCACGCCGGAGAGACCCAGTACTTC
>17|few|-|TRBV5-4|TRBJ2-2
CASSLEVGGAGTGELFF
TGTGCCAGCAGCTTGGAGGTGGGCGGGGCTGGCACCGGGGAGCTGTTTTTT
>13|-|-|TRBV11-1|TRBJ1-1
CASRRSKTTEAFF
TGTGCCAGCAGACGGAGTAAGACCACTGAAGCTTTCTTT
>17|-|TRBD2|TRBV11-2|TRBJ2-3
CASSLATSAGGADTQYF
TGTGCCAGCAGCTTAGCCACATCTGCGGGGGGGGCAGATACGCAGTATTTT